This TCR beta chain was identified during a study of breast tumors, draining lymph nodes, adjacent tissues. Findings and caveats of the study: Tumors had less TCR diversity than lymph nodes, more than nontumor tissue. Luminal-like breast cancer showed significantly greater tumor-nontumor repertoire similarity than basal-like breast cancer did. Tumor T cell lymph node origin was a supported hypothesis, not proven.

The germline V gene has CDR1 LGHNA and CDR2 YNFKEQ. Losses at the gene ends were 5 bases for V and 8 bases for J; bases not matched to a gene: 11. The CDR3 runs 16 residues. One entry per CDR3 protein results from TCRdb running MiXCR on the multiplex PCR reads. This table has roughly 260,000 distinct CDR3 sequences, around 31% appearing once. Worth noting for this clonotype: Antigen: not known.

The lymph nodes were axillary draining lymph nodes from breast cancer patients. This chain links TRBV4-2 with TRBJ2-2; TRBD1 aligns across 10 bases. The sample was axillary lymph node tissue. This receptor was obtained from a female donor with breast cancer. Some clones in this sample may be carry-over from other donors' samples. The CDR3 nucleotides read TGTGCCAGCAGCTTTCGGACAGGGGGTGACTTGGGGGAGCTGTTTTTT. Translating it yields CASSFRTGGDLGELFF.